One and the same sample provided the 3 T cell receptor beta chains below, sequenced in a study of T cells in Graves' hyperthyroidism and ophthalmopathy. It was RNA transcripts that yielded the amplified TCR beta CDR3 regions. HTBI primers drove first-round RT-PCR of the TCR CDR3. TCRdb independently ran MiXCR on the multiplex PCR reads; one entry per CDR3 protein. The data show 400,000 to 550,000 distinct CDR3 sequences, with approximately 15% seen just once and less than 20% held by the top ten. Source material: blood. The receptors come from a woman between 18 and 30 years old with Graves' hyperthyroidism.

Many counts were recorded for this clonotype. The junction does not match germline at one end; this may be a read error. The rearrangement uses TRBV12-3 or TRBV12-4 and TRBJ1-1, with unresolved D. This CDR3 is built from 12 residues. CDR3 bases: TGTGCCAGCAGTCTCCCGATGACTGAAGCTCTCTTT. The encoded protein is CASSLPMTEALF.

This clonotype was picked up many times. The J gene is TRBJ1-1, the V gene TRBV6-2 or TRBV6-3, with D unclear. Germline V gives CDR1 MNHEY, CDR2 SVGEGT. The CDR3 extends over 13 amino acids. V shed 5 bases and J shed 3 bases, with 10 bases lying between them. The CDR3 DNA reads as TGTGCCAGCAGTAACAGTGGGTACACTGAAGCTTTCTTT. Residues: CASSNSGYTEAFF.

This clonotype was recorded many times. This chain joins TRBV30 and TRBJ1-5; 11 positions match TRBD1. The CDR3 loop spans 14 amino acids. The junction had 2 bases not matched to a gene; V was cut back by 2 bases and J by 5 bases. Germline V gives CDR1 GTSNPN, CDR2 SVGIG (reference sequence). In nucleotides, the CDR3 is TGTGCCTGGAGTATGGACAGGGGGCATCAGCCCCAGCATTTT. This gives the protein CAWSMDRGHQPQHF. The complete variable domain, with remaining parts taken from reference TRBV30 and TRBJ1-5, reads SQTIHQWPATLVQPVGSPLSLECTVEGTSNPNLYWYRQAAGRGLQLLFYSVGIGQISSEVPQNLSASRPQDRQFILSSKKLLLSDSGFYLCAWSMDRGHQPQHFGDGTRLSIL.